The T cell receptor beta chain described here comes from a study of T cells in Graves' hyperthyroidism and ophthalmopathy (dated by TCRdb to between 2018 and 2020). Background on the whole study: Peripheral blood was collected at initial diagnosis, before any treatment. A discovery cohort of about a hundred patients, approximately 45 with Graves' ophthalmopathy and approximately 60 with stable Graves' hyperthyroidism, was used to find distinguishing TCR V-J signatures. An independent validation cohort of around 19 hyperthyroidism patients and about 15 patients who later progressed to ophthalmopathy tested prospective prediction of ophthalmopathy. For training and testing, the 100 or so patients in the discovery cohort were randomly divided in a 7:3 ratio. In addition, the study compared T-cell repertoires in thyroid tissue and in blood from about six Graves' hyperthyroidism patients. After sampling, hyperthyroidism patients received methimazole starting at 30 mg daily, and ophthalmopathy patients received high-dose intravenous methylprednisolone. The paper reports TCR Vbeta CDR3 sequencing of more than 120 peripheral blood samples: fewer than 50 ophthalmopathy, roughly 74 hyperthyroidism and around 17 progressor patients. Findings and caveats that apply to the study as a whole: Most expanded thyroid clonotypes (frequency above 0.001) were also found in blood, which suggests that blood repertoires may mirror thyroid immune responses. In cross-validation, a model built on a 13 V-J signature told ophthalmopathy apart from stable hyperthyroidism with roughly 87% sensitivity and roughly 83% specificity, and in testing the same model reached 80%/75%. In validation, the model predicted progression to ophthalmopathy a median of about 6.8 months before onset, with 70% to 71% sensitivity and around 76% specificity. Sample size was not statistically predetermined, and investigators were not blinded to group allocation.

The TCR beta CDR3 regions were amplified from the RNA transcripts. A first-round RT-PCR of the TCR CDR3 used the HTBI primer set with the Qiagen OneStep RT-PCR kit. A second multiplex PCR round built the libraries, followed by size selection and purification. Sequencing of the libraries was done on an Illumina HiSeq2000 using paired-end 100 bp reads. As for how the authors treated the data: SOAPnuke was used to process the raw data, removing reads that contained adapters or uncalled bases, had a mean Phred below 15, or lacked an exact match to the constant primer or identifier. COPE v1.2.5 was used to merge high-quality paired reads, and clonotypes were defined as unique nucleotide sequences. MiTCR v1.1 was used to align clonotypes to the IMGT TRBV, TRBD and TRBJ reference segments. Only V-J combinations with frequency above 0.0001, covering 98% to 99.2% of repertoires, were analysed. A TCS score was defined as the ratio of F50 (clonal expansion) to E x V (chaos), with BLOSUM62-based TCRdist applied between CDR3 peptides within each V-J. Welch's t-statistics and random forest reduced fewer than 600 V-J features to 13, which were used in a naive Bayes classifier (R e1071). TCRdb itself trimmed the public reads at Q25 with fastp, ran MiXCR and retained productive beta chains. For every CDR3 protein sequence, its rows merge into one entry that carries the most common genes and DNA. TCRdb's processing, not the authors' own work, is the source of the V and J calls. The sample table shows 280,000 or so distinct CDR3 sequences, and roughly 15% are seen once. The ten largest clones take up around 30% of the sample.

The hyperthyroidism patients were between 18 and 65 years old and newly diagnosed, with a disease duration of less than 2 months. Patients with uncontrolled infections, other autoimmune diseases, pregnancy or lactation were excluded. Diagnoses were established on the basis of clinical symptoms, serum thyroxine and TRAb, thyroid ultrasound, and orbital computed tomography. Blood from progressor patients was collected at the time of first diagnosis with hyperthyroidism, before any ophthalmopathy symptoms had appeared. Ficoll-Paque density gradient centrifugation was used to isolate PBMCs from around 10 ml of fresh peripheral blood. Progressor patients were first diagnosed with Graves' hyperthyroidism and then developed ophthalmopathy during follow-up. Total RNA was extracted with Trizol reagent, and quality was checked on an Agilent 2100 Bioanalyzer. This clonotype was found many times. The target of this receptor is not known. Per-nucleotide qualities are absent, and no much larger clonotype sits a single base away.

This TCR came from a woman between 45 and 65 years old with Graves' hyperthyroidism that later progressed to Graves' ophthalmopathy. The sequenced sample consisted of blood.

Here is the DNA: TGTGCCAGCCTCGGCGGCCGGGTAGCTTTCTTT. It is translated as CASLGGRVAFF. The chain links TRBV7-8 with TRBJ1-1; too little of a D gene remains to name it. The germline V gene sets CDR1 to SGHVS and CDR2 to FQNEAQ. Deletion took 8 bases off V and 10 bases off J, with a span of 14 bases between the germline ends. The cysteine opens and the phenylalanine closes a CDR3 of 11 amino acids. The entry retains the CDR3 DNA only, 33 bases that are in frame from base 1.